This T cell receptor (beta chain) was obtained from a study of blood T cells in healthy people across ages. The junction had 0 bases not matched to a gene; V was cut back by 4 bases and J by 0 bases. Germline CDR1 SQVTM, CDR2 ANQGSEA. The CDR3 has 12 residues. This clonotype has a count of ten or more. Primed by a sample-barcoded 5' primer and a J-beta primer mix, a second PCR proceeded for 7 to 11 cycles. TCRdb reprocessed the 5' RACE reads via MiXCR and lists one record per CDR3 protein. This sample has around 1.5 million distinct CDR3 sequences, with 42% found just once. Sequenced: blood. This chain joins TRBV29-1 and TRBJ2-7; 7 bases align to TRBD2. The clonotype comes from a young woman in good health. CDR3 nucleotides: TGCAGCGTTGGCGGGAGCTCCTACGAGCAGTACTTC. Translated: CSVGGSSYEQYF.